The rows below give T cell receptor beta chains drawn from one sample of a study of OX40 agonist ivuxolimab in advanced cancers. Using immunoSEQ multiplex PCR, the repertoire was profiled, and TCRdb retains in-frame clones only, with some absent. The sample yields 100,000 to 110,000 clones, about 88% seen once. Sequencing used CD4+ or CD8+ T cells sorted from blood, obtained in a trial of the OX40 agonist ivuxolimab. These receptors were taken from an adult with an advanced solid tumor such as melanoma, head and neck, liver or kidney cancer. Both conserved end residues are part of each CDR3. A D gene is named only where the DNA matches it firmly. Only some rows state a clone size, as once, few, many or a class for expanded clones.

cdr3_nt: TGTGCCAGCAGTGACGGGACTAGCGGGCCCTACAATGAGCAGTTCTTC
cdr3_aa: CASSDGTSGPYNEQFF
v_call: TRBV6-4
j_call: TRBJ2-1
d_call: TRBD2
clone_size: NA

cdr3_nt: TGTGCCAGCAGGGGAGGTTTGGCAACTAATGAAAAACTGTTTTTT
cdr3_aa: CASRGGLATNEKLFF
v_call: TRBV27
j_call: TRBJ1-4
d_call: NA
clone_size: few

cdr3_nt: TGTGCCAGCAGCGCGGACAGAAAGAATACGCAGTATTTT
cdr3_aa: CASSADRKNTQYF
v_call: TRBV5-4
j_call: TRBJ2-3
d_call: NA
clone_size: NA

cdr3_nt: TGTGCCAGCAGACTGGGCCCCCCGGCGGAAGCTTTCTTT
cdr3_aa: CASRLGPPAEAFF
v_call: TRBV2
j_call: TRBJ1-1
d_call: NA
clone_size: NA

cdr3_nt: TGCGCCAGCAGCAGCGGACAGGGCGGCGGCTATGGCTACACCTTC
cdr3_aa: CASSSGQGGGYGYTF
v_call: TRBV5-1
j_call: TRBJ1-2
d_call: TRBD1
clone_size: NA

cdr3_nt: TGTGCCTCTAAGAATAATCAATGGACCGGGGAGCTGTTTTTT
cdr3_aa: CASKNNQWTGELFF
v_call: TRBV30
j_call: TRBJ2-2
d_call: NA
clone_size: NA

cdr3_nt: TGTGCCAACGGAGAAGGTGGCTCCGGGGGCCTCTATGGCTACACCTTC
cdr3_aa: CANGEGGSGGLYGYTF
v_call: TRBV10-3
j_call: TRBJ1-2
d_call: NA
clone_size: NA

cdr3_nt: TGTGCCAGCCCCGCGACAGTAGGCTACACCTTC
cdr3_aa: CASPATVGYTF
v_call: TRBV14
j_call: TRBJ1-2
d_call: NA
clone_size: NA

cdr3_nt: TGTGCCATCAGTGAGTCTAGGGACAGGACTACACTCACAGATACGCAGTATTTT
cdr3_aa: CAISESRDRTTLTDTQYF
v_call: TRBV10-3
j_call: TRBJ2-3
d_call: TRBD1
clone_size: few

cdr3_nt: TGTGCCAGCAAATACCGGACAGGGCCTATGGATGAGCAGTTCTTC
cdr3_aa: CASKYRTGPMDEQFF
v_call: TRBV2
j_call: TRBJ2-1
d_call: TRBD1
clone_size: NA

cdr3_nt: TGTGCCAGCAGTTTTGGGATCCCCTACGAGCAGTACTTC
cdr3_aa: CASSFGIPYEQYF
v_call: TRBV28
j_call: TRBJ2-7
d_call: NA
clone_size: NA

cdr3_nt: TGTGCCAGCAGCCAAGAACCGGTACTTAGCAATGAGCAGTTCTTC
cdr3_aa: CASSQEPVLSNEQFF
v_call: TRBV4-2
j_call: TRBJ2-1
d_call: NA
clone_size: few

cdr3_nt: TGCGCCAGCAGCCCAAGCCAGGGACAGGGGAACATTCAGTACTTC
cdr3_aa: CASSPSQGQGNIQYF
v_call: TRBV5-1
j_call: TRBJ2-4
d_call: TRBD1
clone_size: once

cdr3_nt: TGTGCCTGGAGTCGTCCAGGGGTCTACGAGCAGTACTTC
cdr3_aa: CAWSRPGVYEQYF
v_call: TRBV30
j_call: TRBJ2-7
d_call: NA
clone_size: few

cdr3_nt: TGTGCCAGCAGCTTAGGAGGTGCCTACAGGTTCTTC
cdr3_aa: CASSLGGAYRFF
v_call: TRBV5-6
j_call: TRBJ2-1
d_call: NA
clone_size: NA

cdr3_nt: TGTGCCAGCAGTTACTCGACAGGGTCCGGAAACACCATATATTTT
cdr3_aa: CASSYSTGSGNTIYF
v_call: TRBV6-6
j_call: TRBJ1-3
d_call: TRBD1
clone_size: NA

cdr3_nt: TGCGCCAGCAGCTTGAGTAGGGATAAGAGGGAGGTGAATGAGCAGTTCTTC
cdr3_aa: CASSLSRDKREVNEQFF
v_call: TRBV5-1
j_call: TRBJ2-1
d_call: NA
clone_size: NA

cdr3_nt: TGTGCCAGCAGTTCCCCACGCCCCAAAGAGCAGTTCTTC
cdr3_aa: CASSSPRPKEQFF
v_call: TRBV27
j_call: TRBJ2-1
d_call: NA
clone_size: NA

cdr3_nt: TGTGCCAGTAGTATCGGGGGGGCCCACAATGAGCAGTTCTTC
cdr3_aa: CASSIGGAHNEQFF
v_call: TRBV19
j_call: TRBJ2-1
d_call: TRBD2
clone_size: NA

cdr3_nt: TGCGCCAGCAGCTTGGGAGGACAGGGGTACACTGAAGCTTTCTTT
cdr3_aa: CASSLGGQGYTEAFF
v_call: TRBV5-1
j_call: TRBJ1-1
d_call: TRBD1
clone_size: NA